Shown below are 30 T cell receptor beta chains from a single sample sequenced in a study of shared T cell receptors in the human thymus. Sequenced by immunoSEQ multiplex PCR; TCRdb stores in-frame clones only, minus some. The data hold hundreds of thousands of clones, with roughly 90% observed a single time. These data also featured in a second study, about human thymus T cells.

Sequencing input: thymocytes. These receptor sequences come from a boy younger than two with a congenital heart defect.

V and J are TRBV5-6 and TRBJ1-2, with D tentatively TRBD1 (5 bases). Germline V CDR1 and CDR2: SGHDT, YYEEEE. V shed 2 bases and J shed 2 bases, with 16 bases lying between them. The CDR3 covers 16 residues. CDR3 residues: CASSFWGRLLNYGYTF. The CDR3 DNA sequence: TGTGCCAGCAGCTTCTGGGGCAGGTTGCTAAACTATGGCTACACCTTC.

This clone was found a few times. V is TRBV7-8 and J is TRBJ2-3; 11 bases line up with TRBD2. Germline V gene lookup returns CDR1 SGHVS and CDR2 FQNEAQ. CDR3 length equals 16 residues. V lost 5 bases to trimming and J lost 4 bases; unmatched junction nucleotides: 8. CDR3 region: CASSAGLAGSPDTQYF. CDR3 DNA sequence: TGTGCCAGCAGCGCCGGACTAGCGGGTAGCCCAGATACGCAGTATTTT.

This clone has a single count. The V and J genes are TRBV5-6 and TRBJ2-7; 12 bases match TRBD2. CDR1 is SGHDT and CDR2 is YYEEEE in the germline V gene. The CDR3 runs to 15 residues. The V segment lost 0 bases and the J segment 4 bases; nucleotides outside the gene matches: 2. The CDR3 nucleotides are TGTGCCAGCAGCTTGGGGACTAGCGGGAAGTACGAGCAGTACTTC. Its protein product is CASSLGTSGKYEQYF.

A word on this clone: At one boundary the junction diverges from the germline segment, which might be a read error. CDR3 protein: CASSPRAGVDNEQFF. The CDR3 nucleotides are TGTGCTAGCAGCCCGAGAGCGGGAGTGGACAATGAGCAGTTCTTC. The chain couples TRBV7-7 to TRBJ2-1, with TRBD2 matching over 8 bases. There are 15 residues in the CDR3. Germline loops: CDR1 SSHAT, CDR2 FNYEAQ (reference sequence).

As DNA, the CDR3 is TGTGCCAGCAGCTACGCCGTGGGACTAGCAGGTTACAATGAGCAGTTCTTC. As protein: CASSYAVGLAGYNEQFF. The rearrangement joins TRBV5-4 to TRBJ2-1; 9 bases fit TRBD2. Germline trimming cut 3 bases from V and 4 bases from J; bases unmatched to any gene: 11. The CDR3 is made up of 17 amino acids. Germline loops: CDR1 SGHNT, CDR2 YYREEE (reference sequence). Combining the CDR3 with reference TRBV5-4 and TRBJ2-1 gives the whole variable domain ETGVTQSPTHLIKTRGQQVTLRCSSQSGHNTVSWYQQALGQGPQFIFQYYREEENGRGNFPPRFSGLQFPNYSSELNVNALELDDSALYLCASSYAVGLAGYNEQFFGPGTRLTVL.

The chain joins TRBV6-6 to TRBJ2-1, with a possible D match to TRBD2 (7 bases). Trimming pared 6 bases from V and 3 bases from J, leaving 15 bases between. CDR3 length: 15 amino acids. Per germline, CDR1 MNHNY and CDR2 SVGAGI (reference sequence). The CDR3 region has the DNA TGTGCCAGCAGAATACGAGGGGGGGACTACAATGAGCAGTTCTTC. Its protein product is CASRIRGGDYNEQFF.

This sequence joins TRBV6-1 and TRBJ2-1; D is perhaps TRBD2 (7 bases). This CDR3 is built from 15 residues. Germline-derived CDR1 and CDR2 are MNHNS and SASEGT. V lost 3 bases to trimming and J lost 6 bases, with 15 bases between them. The CDR3 reads CASSEGEGGGNEQFF. The CDR3 DNA is TGTGCCAGCAGTGAGGGGGAGGGAGGGGGCAATGAGCAGTTCTTC.

V and J are TRBV27 and TRBJ1-1; TRBD1 might be the D (6 bases). The germline V gene has CDR1 MNHEY and CDR2 SMNVEV (reference sequence). This CDR3 region has 15 residues. Trimming removed 0 bases from V and 3 bases from J, with 11 bases in between. CDR3 region: CASSLSQGLDTEAFF. As DNA, the CDR3 is TGTGCCAGCAGTTTATCCCAGGGGCTGGACACTGAAGCTTTCTTT.

The rearrangement uses TRBV13 and TRBJ2-2; 11 bases are shared with TRBD2. From germline, CDR1 is PRHDT and CDR2 FYEKMQ (reference sequence). The CDR3 consists of 17 residues. The ends lost 5 bases at V and 3 bases at J; junction bases unmatched: 8. DNA for the CDR3: TGTGCCAGCAGCCCAGCCTCTAGCGGGAGGCACACCGGGGAGCTGTTTTTT. Residues: CASSPASSGRHTGELFF.

V gene TRBV28 combines with J gene TRBJ2-2, with D possibly TRBD1 on 6 matching bases. The CDR3 contains 16 residues. CDR1 is MDHEN, CDR2 SYDVKM, per germline. V lost 3 bases and J 0 bases, leaving 11 bases between the germline ends. CDR3 nucleotides: TGTGCCAGCAGTTTTGGGTCAGGGGCGAACACCGGGGAGCTGTTTTTT. Amino acid sequence: CASSFGSGANTGELFF.

The chain combines TRBV27 with TRBJ2-5, with D tentatively TRBD1 (6 bases). Germline assignment: CDR1 MNHEY and CDR2 SMNVEV (reference sequence). The CDR3 is made up of 14 amino acids. Trimming took off 6 bases at V and 5 bases at J, with 16 bases between the two ends. The CDR3 DNA sequence: TGTGCCAGCAGCAGGGGCCCCGAAGAGGAGACCCAGTACTTC. It is translated as CASSRGPEEETQYF.

The genes are TRBV27 and TRBJ1-5; weak D call: TRBD1 (6 bases). Germline V gene sequence: CDR1 MNHEY, CDR2 SMNVEV (reference sequence). The V end was cut by 8 bases, the J end by 3 bases, with 14 bases between. This CDR3 is built from 14 residues. The CDR3 loop is CASSPGGPNQPQHF. In DNA form, the CDR3 reads TGTGCCAGCTCCCCGGGGGGCCCCAATCAGCCCCAGCATTTT.

For the CDR3, the DNA is TGTGCCAGCAGCCAAGATATTAGCGGGACCCTCTACAATGAGCAGTTCTTC. Its protein product is CASSQDISGTLYNEQFF. This chain uses TRBV4-2 with TRBJ2-1, with 8 bases identical to TRBD2. V gave up 0 bases and J gave up 3 bases; unmatched junction bases: 7. The length of the CDR3 is 17 residues. Germline CDR1 is LGHNA and CDR2 is YNFKEQ.

The chain couples TRBV10-1 to TRBJ2-3, with 7 bases identical to TRBD2. Germline CDR1 is WNHNN and CDR2 is SYGVQD (reference sequence). This CDR3 has 17 amino acids. Unmatched junction bases numbered 13, after V lost 2 bases and J lost 5 bases. The CDR3 sequence is CASSERAGSLSIDTQYF. In DNA, the CDR3 is TGCGCCAGCAGTGAGAGAGCGGGGTCACTAAGTATAGATACGCAGTATTTT.

This clone was seen once. Other DNA sequences in this sample translate to the same CDR3. This chain joins TRBV6-4 and TRBJ2-1, with 10 bases lining up with TRBD2. The CDR3 contains 14 residues. Germline V lookup: CDR1 MRHNA, CDR2 SNTAGT. Trimming at V came to 2 bases and at J to 7 bases, leaving 2 bases not matched to a gene. CDR3 coding DNA: TGTGCCAGCAGTGACCCGACTAGCGGGAATGAGCAGTTCTTC. It is translated as CASSDPTSGNEQFF.

The rearrangement links TRBV10-1 to TRBJ1-1; TRBD1 matches 7 bases. With 0 bases clipped from V and 1 base from J, the junction kept 5 bases outside the gene matches. This CDR3 comprises 16 residues. The germline V gene encodes CDR1 WNHNN and CDR2 SYGVQD (reference sequence). The CDR3 region is CASSESDRDRNTEAFF. As DNA, the CDR3 is TGCGCCAGCAGTGAGTCCGACAGGGACCGGAACACTGAAGCTTTCTTT.

This rearrangement joins TRBV19 to TRBJ1-5, with 11 bases fitting TRBD1. CDR3 length: 16 residues. J lost 5 bases, V lost 4 bases, and 7 bases had no gene match. CDR1 is LNHDA and CDR2 is SQIVND in the germline V gene (reference sequence). CDR3 sequence reads: CASSRKTGQGDQPQHF. The CDR3, as DNA: TGTGCCAGTAGTAGAAAAACGGGACAGGGGGATCAGCCCCAGCATTTT.

This chain connects TRBV9 to TRBJ2-3, with unresolved D. Trimming pared 7 bases from V and 2 bases from J, leaving 8 bases between. The CDR3 has 12 residues. Germline CDR1 reads SGDLS; CDR2 reads YYNGEE. As DNA, the CDR3 is TGTGCCAGCGGCCCTCTCACAGATACGCAGTATTTT. This codes for CASGPLTDTQYF. The entire variable domain, with the rest obtained from reference TRBV9 and TRBJ2-3, is as follows: DSGVTQTPKHLITATGQRVTLRCSPRSGDLSVYWYQQSLDQGLQFLIQYYNGEERAKGNILERFSAQQFPDLHSELNLSSLELGDSALYFCASGPLTDTQYFGPGTRLTVL.

This clone came up once. The V call is TRBV18, the J call TRBJ2-1; no firm D call. V gave up 3 bases and J gave up 2 bases, with 11 bases separating them. CDR1 and CDR2 from the germline V gene are KGHSH and LQKENI. The CDR3 is made up of 15 amino acids. The CDR3 protein is CASSPHRVTYNEQFF. The CDR3 DNA follows: TGTGCCAGCTCACCCCACCGGGTAACCTACAATGAGCAGTTCTTC.

A few counts support this clone. The CDR3, as DNA: TGTGCCAGCGCCTACTCGGCGGGAGGTGGCACAGATACGCAGTATTTT. Amino acid sequence: CASAYSAGGGTDTQYF. V and J are TRBV5-6 and TRBJ2-3; the match to TRBD2 covers 8 bases. The CDR3 length is 16 residues. CDR1 SGHDT and CDR2 YYEEEE come from the germline V gene. Losses at the gene ends were 7 bases for V and 1 base for J; bases not matched to a gene: 11.

The V and J genes are TRBV10-2 and TRBJ2-7; TRBD2 matches 12 bases. The CDR3 totals 16 residues. The germline V gene has CDR1 WSHSY and CDR2 SAAADI. V dropped 4 bases and J dropped 1; count of bases not matched to a gene: 5. This CDR3 is CASSGLAGGGSYEQYF. CDR3 DNA sequence: TGCGCCAGCAGTGGGCTAGCGGGAGGGGGGTCCTACGAGCAGTACTTC.

The V gene is TRBV11-2, the J gene TRBJ2-1, with 9 bases that match TRBD1. Germline-derived CDR1 and CDR2 are SGHAT and FQNNGV. V trimming: 4 bases; J trimming: 2 bases; junction bases outside the gene matches: 3. CDR3 size: 15 residues. The CDR3: CASSYRGRPYNEQFF. The DNA for the CDR3 is TGTGCCAGCAGCTACAGGGGGCGCCCCTACAATGAGCAGTTCTTC.

The V call is TRBV7-3, the J call TRBJ2-1; tentative D call: TRBD1 (6 bases). The length of the CDR3 is 15 residues. CDR1 and CDR2 from the germline V gene are SGHTA and FQGTGA. V was trimmed by 4 bases and J by 2 bases, leaving 12 bases between them. CDR3 region: CASSYSGATYNEQFF. In DNA, the CDR3 is TGTGCCAGCAGCTACTCAGGGGCTACCTACAATGAGCAGTTCTTC.

This sequence joins TRBV10-1 and TRBJ2-7, with D hard to call. This CDR3 spans 19 amino acids. Germline CDR1 WNHNN, CDR2 SYGVQD (reference sequence). V lost 0 bases, J lost 0 bases, and 21 bases lay in between. This CDR3 reads CASSESAARKNSLSYEQYF. The CDR3 DNA is TGCGCCAGCAGTGAGTCGGCTGCGCGGAAGAACTCCCTCTCCTACGAGCAGTACTTC.

The CDR3 DNA reads TGTGCCAGCAGCGTAGGGTCGGGCGGGAGGGGCTACGAGCAGTACTTC. It is translated as CASSVGSGGRGYEQYF. The chain uses TRBV9 and TRBJ2-7, with 9 bases matching TRBD2. Germline lookup yields CDR1 SGDLS and CDR2 YYNGEE. There are 16 residues in the CDR3. The J segment lost 3 bases and the V segment lost 0 bases, leaving 7 bases of the junction unmatched.

This chain connects TRBV13 to TRBJ2-1, with TRBD2 matching over 7 bases. CDR1 is PRHDT, CDR2 FYEKMQ, per germline (reference sequence). The CDR3 sequence is 16 residues long. Unmatched junction bases numbered 16, after V lost 5 bases and J lost 9 bases. As DNA, the CDR3 is TGTGCCAGCAGCCACTCCTTCAGCGGGGTACCAATTGAGCAGTTCTTC. Translated: CASSHSFSGVPIEQFF.

This chain connects TRBV6-1 to TRBJ1-2; 10 bases are a match to TRBD1. CDR1 and CDR2 from the germline V gene are MNHNS and SASEGT. This CDR3 has 13 amino acids. The V segment lost 3 bases and the J segment 7 bases; nucleotides outside the gene matches: 2. CDR3 region: CASSDRDRGGYTF. The CDR3 bases are TGTGCCAGCAGTGACCGGGACAGGGGTGGCTACACCTTC.

This chain connects TRBV7-9 to TRBJ2-3; 9 positions agree with TRBD2. The germline V gene has CDR1 SEHNR and CDR2 FQNEAQ (reference sequence). CDR3 length: 17 amino acids. Germline trimming cut 2 bases from V and 2 bases from J; bases unmatched to any gene: 8. CDR3 sequence (DNA): TGTGCCAGCAGCTTACTTCCTAGCGGGACCTACACAGATACGCAGTATTTT. Translating gives CASSLLPSGTYTDTQYF.

The CDR3 region is CASSQVVPGAGEHIGTQYF. The CDR3 bases are TGCGCCAGCAGCCAAGTGGTCCCCGGGGCGGGAGAGCACATAGGTACGCAGTATTTT. The V gene is TRBV4-1, the J gene TRBJ2-3; TRBD2 aligns across 7 bases. The CDR3 spans 19 residues. The germline V gene has CDR1 MGHRA and CDR2 YSYEKL. V lost 1 base and J lost 8; bases outside the gene matches: 21.

CDR3 loop: CASSIGDQPQHF. The CDR3 nucleotides read TGTGCCAGTAGTATTGGAGATCAGCCCCAGCATTTT. The V gene is TRBV19, the J gene TRBJ1-5; D is uncertain. CDR1 is LNHDA and CDR2 is SQIVND in the germline V gene (reference sequence). This CDR3 spans 12 amino acids. Trimming removed 3 bases from V and 5 bases from J, with 5 bases in between.